The next 18 T cell receptor beta chains were all read from a single sample in a study of blood T cell repertoires in COVID-19. Method: immunoSEQ multiplex PCR; TCRdb's copy keeps in-frame clones and lacks some. Of hundreds of thousands of clones in the sample, roughly nine tenths were seen once. The sequencing sample was made of peripheral blood. These TCRs come from a woman between 55 and 75 years old who had recovered from COVID-19.

The CDR3, as DNA: TGTGCCAGCAGCTTAGTAGAGAGGGGGACTGAAGCTTTCTTT. Translated, it gives CASSLVERGTEAFF. V is TRBV7-8 and J is TRBJ1-1; weak D call: TRBD1 (6 bases). This CDR3 has 14 residues. With 1 base removed from V and 5 bases from J, the gap between germline ends came to 11 bases. Germline V CDR1 and CDR2: SGHVS, FQNEAQ.

The chain combines TRBV10-3 with TRBJ2-2; 7 bases agree with TRBD2. The length of the CDR3 is 13 residues. Germline CDR1 and CDR2: ENHRY and SYGVKD. The CDR3 here is CANAGDYTGELFF. CDR3 sequence (DNA): TGTGCGAACGCGGGGGATTACACCGGGGAGCTGTTTTTT.

The rearrangement links TRBV28 to TRBJ1-2; D remains unclear. V shed 4 bases and J shed 8 bases, with 8 bases lying between them. In germline, CDR1 is MDHEN, CDR2 SYDVKM. The CDR3 runs 11 residues. The CDR3 DNA is TGTGCCAGCAGTTCCTCAGTAGGCTACACCTTC. As protein: CASSSSVGYTF.

For the CDR3, the DNA is TGTGCCATCACCGGGACTCAAAACACAGATACGCAGTATTTT. It yields the protein CAITGTQNTDTQYF. The chain carries TRBV10-3 and TRBJ2-3, with D possibly TRBD2 on 6 matching bases. Germline CDR1 and CDR2: ENHRY and SYGVKD. This CDR3 region has 14 residues. V was trimmed by 7 bases and J by 2 bases, leaving 13 bases between them.

The chain links TRBV5-4 to TRBJ1-4; D perhaps matches TRBD1 (5 bases). Germline CDR1 and CDR2: SGHNT and YYREEE (reference sequence). The V end lost 4 bases, the J end lost 8 bases, and 18 bases lay between the germline ends. The CDR3 spans 15 residues. CDR3 protein: CASSTWEGVEEKLFF. The CDR3 DNA is TGTGCCAGCAGCACCTGGGAAGGGGTAGAGGAAAAACTGTTTTTT.

The rearrangement links TRBV5-1 to TRBJ2-7; TRBD1 matches at 9 bases. The CDR3 spans 13 residues. The V gene end was trimmed by 3 bases and the J gene end by 5 bases; junction bases not matched to a gene: 3. In germline, CDR1 is SGHRS, CDR2 YFSETQ. The CDR3 is CASSSWTGDEQYF. The CDR3 nucleotides are TGCGCCAGCAGCTCATGGACAGGGGACGAGCAGTACTTC. Filled out from reference TRBV5-1 and TRBJ2-7, the complete variable domain reads KAGVTQTPRYLIKTRGQQVTLSCSPISGHRSVSWYQQTPGQGLQFLFEYFSETQRNKGNFPGRFSGRQFSNSRSEMNVSTLELGDSALYLCASSSWTGDEQYFGPGTRLTVT.

This chain joins TRBV3-1 (or the pseudogene TRBV3-2) and TRBJ2-3; 7 bases are a match to TRBD2. This CDR3 contains 14 residues. V was pared by 4 bases and J by 1 base, with 2 bases of the junction left unmatched. The V gene's germline CDR1 is LGHDT and CDR2 YNNKEL (reference sequence). The CDR3 reads CASSRGGGTDTQYF. The CDR3 bases are TGTGCCAGCAGCCGGGGAGGGGGCACAGATACGCAGTATTTT.

CDR3 sequence: CASSLGFAGGPSGQETQYF. The CDR3 DNA reads as TGTGCCAGCAGCTTAGGATTTGCGGGGGGGCCCTCGGGCCAAGAGACCCAGTACTTC. The chain is built from TRBV7-3 and TRBJ2-5; 9 bases are shared with TRBD2. Germline V gene lookup returns CDR1 SGHTA and CDR2 FQGTGA. This CDR3 contains 19 residues. The ends lost 2 bases at V and 1 base at J; junction bases unmatched: 14.

The rearrangement links TRBV19 to TRBJ2-7, with D tentatively TRBD1 (6 bases). V was shortened by 3 bases and J by 5 bases, with 26 bases between the two germline ends. The CDR3 contains 18 residues. CDR1 and CDR2 (germline): LNHDA, SQIVND (reference sequence). The CDR3 DNA follows: TGTGCCAGTAGTATTTTAGGCCCGTCCCGGGGACACCTTGACGAGCAGTACTTC. Translated: CASSILGPSRGHLDEQYF.

This chain joins TRBV24-1 and TRBJ2-3; 7 bases line up with TRBD1. Trimming removed 3 bases from V and 4 bases from J; junction bases left unmatched: 6. The germline V gene has CDR1 KGHDR and CDR2 SFDVKD. This CDR3 has 15 residues. This CDR3 is CATSDPGQGADTQYF. The CDR3 nucleotides read TGTGCCACCAGTGATCCGGGCCAGGGGGCAGATACGCAGTATTTT.

V gene TRBV2 combines with J gene TRBJ1-1; TRBD1 might be the D (5 bases). CDR3 length: 15 amino acids. V lost 0 bases, J lost 6 bases, and 14 bases lay in between. The V gene's germline CDR1 is SNHLY and CDR2 FYNNEI. CDR3 DNA: TGTGCCAGCAGTGAAGCGCGACAGCGGAGGGCTGAAGCTTTCTTT. It encodes CASSEARQRRAEAFF.

V is TRBV4-1 and J is TRBJ1-3; D gene unclear. This CDR3 comprises 15 residues. Trimming left V 0 bases short and J 4 bases short, with 10 bases between. Looked up from germline, CDR1 is MGHRA and CDR2 is YSYEKL. The CDR3 DNA reads as TGCGCCAGCAGCCAAGATCGGGTCGCCGGAAACACCATATATTTT. Its translation: CASSQDRVAGNTIYF.

The rearrangement uses TRBV27 and TRBJ1-5; D may be TRBD1 (5 bases). Deletions cut 5 bases from V and 1 base from J, with 21 bases between. Germline V gene data show CDR1 as MNHEY and CDR2 as SMNVEV (reference sequence). The CDR3 spans 18 residues. The CDR3 loop reads CASSPESRGMGSNQPQHF. The CDR3 bases are TGTGCCAGCAGTCCCGAGTCCCGGGGGATGGGGAGCAATCAGCCCCAGCATTTT.

The V call is TRBV18, the J call TRBJ1-4, with 8 bases identical to TRBD1. The length of the CDR3 is 14 residues. Germline CDR1 KGHSH, CDR2 LQKENI. The V and J ends lost 5 bases and 3 bases, in that order; junction bases with no gene match: 2. CDR3 coding DNA: TGTGCCAGCTCAAAGACAGGGGCTAATGAAAAACTGTTTTTT. It yields the protein CASSKTGANEKLFF.

This clone has a single count. This rearrangement joins TRBV6-5 to TRBJ1-1, with TRBD1 as a possible D gene (5 bases). The V end was cut by 4 bases, the J end by 4 bases, with 16 bases between. Germline V CDR1 and CDR2: MNHEY, SVGAGI. The CDR3 length is 15 residues. The CDR3 sequence: CASSWARGGVTEAFF. CDR3 bases: TGTGCCAGCAGTTGGGCACGGGGGGGGGTCACTGAAGCTTTCTTT.

The chain has TRBV10-3 and TRBJ2-7; 7 nucleotides line up with TRBD1. The germline CDR1 and CDR2 sequences are ENHRY and SYGVKD. The J segment lost 4 bases and the V segment lost 10 bases, leaving 16 bases of the junction unmatched. The CDR3 runs to 15 residues. The CDR3 protein is CATQATPGQRYEQYF. The CDR3 nucleotides are TGTGCCACCCAGGCGACTCCGGGACAGAGATACGAGCAGTACTTC.

The table lists this clone with a count of one. V and J are TRBV19 and TRBJ2-2, with 7 bases aligning to TRBD2. Germline V lookup: CDR1 LNHDA, CDR2 SQIVND (reference sequence). CDR3 size: 16 residues. V lost 3 bases to trimming and J lost 0 bases; unmatched junction nucleotides: 4. Here the CDR3 DNA reads TGTGCCAGTAGTATGATGAGCGGGGCGAACACCGGGGAGCTGTTTTTT. This encodes CASSMMSGANTGELFF. Together with reference TRBV19 and TRBJ2-2, the CDR3 gives the full variable domain: DGGITQSPKYLFRKEGQNVTLSCEQNLNHDAMYWYRQDPGQGLRLIYYSQIVNDFQKGDIAEGYSVSREKKESFPLTVTSAQKNPTAFYLCASSMMSGANTGELFFGEGSRLTVL.

This sequence joins TRBV10-2 and TRBJ1-2; D is undetermined. The CDR3 length is 13 residues. Germline CDR1 is WSHSY and CDR2 is SAAADI. Trimming took off 4 bases at V and 2 bases at J, with 8 bases between the two ends. The CDR3: CASSVGRNYGYTF. As DNA, the CDR3 is TGCGCCAGCAGTGTCGGCAGGAACTATGGCTACACCTTC.